Sequencing of this TCR beta chain was carried out in a study of regulatory T cells in long-lasting Graves disease. Trimming left V 3 bases short and J 8 bases short, with 20 bases between. Germline-derived CDR1 and CDR2 are SGHVS and FQNEAQ. CDR3 size: 15 residues. The time point: newly diagnosed GD, antithyroid drugs for less than 3 months. The TCR library was made from RNA that had been extracted from PBMCs in TRIzol. Libraries of TCR beta came from iRepertoire HTBI primers plus Arm-PCR of CDR3 regions. Original methodology: Identified across the samples were 50 to 70 TRBV segments and over 11 TRBJ segments. TCRdb independently ran MiXCR on the multiplex PCR reads; one entry per CDR3 protein. Here the V and J calls rest on TCRdb's processing, not on the authors' analysis. There are around 460,000 distinct CDR3 sequences in the sample; 14% occur only once, and approximately 17% lies in the top ten.

The table lists this clonotype with many counts. This sample was also put to use in a study of T cells in Graves' hyperthyroidism and ophthalmopathy. This second study says: Most thyroid clonotypes with frequency above 0.001 were detected in blood.

This material consisted of peripheral blood mononuclear cells (PBMCs), taken at new diagnosis, from a patient treated with antithyroid drugs. The rearrangement links TRBV7-8 to TRBJ2-7; the D is unclear. This clonotype was sampled from a woman in her 50s with Graves disease. CDR3 nucleotide sequence: TGTGCCAGCAGCTTTAGTGGCAATGCCTGGGCCCAGCAGTACTTC. Translation gives CASSFSGNAWAQQYF.